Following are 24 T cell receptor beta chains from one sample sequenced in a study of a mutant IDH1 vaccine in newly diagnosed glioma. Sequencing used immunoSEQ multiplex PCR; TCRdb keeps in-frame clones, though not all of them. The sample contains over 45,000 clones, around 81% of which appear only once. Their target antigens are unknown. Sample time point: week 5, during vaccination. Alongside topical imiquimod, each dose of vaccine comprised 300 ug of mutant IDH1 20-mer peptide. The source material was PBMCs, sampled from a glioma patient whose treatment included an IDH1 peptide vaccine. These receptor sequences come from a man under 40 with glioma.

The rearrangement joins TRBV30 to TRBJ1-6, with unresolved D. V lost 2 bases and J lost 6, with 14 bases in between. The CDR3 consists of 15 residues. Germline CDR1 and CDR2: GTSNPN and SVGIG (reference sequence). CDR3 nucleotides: TGTGCCTGGAGTTTTGGTCACTTAACTAATTCACCCCTCCACTTT. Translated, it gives CAWSFGHLTNSPLHF.

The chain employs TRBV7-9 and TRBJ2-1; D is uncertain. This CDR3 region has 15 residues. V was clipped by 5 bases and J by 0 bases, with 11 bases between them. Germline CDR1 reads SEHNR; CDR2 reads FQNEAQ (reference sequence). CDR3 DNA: TGTGCCAGCAGCCTCAGTGGGCGCTCCTACAATGAGCAGTTCTTC. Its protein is CASSLSGRSYNEQFF.

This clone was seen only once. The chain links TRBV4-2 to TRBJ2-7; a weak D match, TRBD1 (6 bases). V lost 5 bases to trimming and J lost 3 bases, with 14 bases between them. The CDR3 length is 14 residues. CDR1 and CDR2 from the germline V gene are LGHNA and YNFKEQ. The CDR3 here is CASSKATRGYEQYF. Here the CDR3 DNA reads TGTGCCAGCAGCAAAGCAACCAGGGGCTACGAGCAGTACTTC.

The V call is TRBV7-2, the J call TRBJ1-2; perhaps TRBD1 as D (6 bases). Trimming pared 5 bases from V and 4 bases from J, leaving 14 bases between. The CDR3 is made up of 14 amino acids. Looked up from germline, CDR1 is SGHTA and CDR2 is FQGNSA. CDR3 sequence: CASSRRLDSYGYTF. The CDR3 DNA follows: TGTGCCAGCAGCCGAAGGCTGGACAGCTATGGCTACACCTTC.

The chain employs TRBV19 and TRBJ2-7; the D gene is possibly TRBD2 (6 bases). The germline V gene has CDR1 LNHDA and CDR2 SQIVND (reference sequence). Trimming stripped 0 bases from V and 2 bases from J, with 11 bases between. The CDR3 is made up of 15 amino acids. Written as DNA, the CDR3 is TGTGCCAGTAGTATAGAAGGAGGGATGGCCTACGAGCAGTACTTC. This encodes CASSIEGGMAYEQYF. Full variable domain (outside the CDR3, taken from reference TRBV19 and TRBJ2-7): DGGITQSPKYLFRKEGQNVTLSCEQNLNHDAMYWYRQDPGQGLRLIYYSQIVNDFQKGDIAEGYSVSREKKESFPLTVTSAQKNPTAFYLCASSIEGGMAYEQYFGPGTRLTVT.

Here the CDR3 reads CASTQGRGYTF. The CDR3 DNA sequence: TGTGCCAGCACTCAGGGGAGGGGCTACACCTTC. The chain is built from TRBV6-1 and TRBJ1-2, with D perhaps TRBD1 (6 bases). The V and J ends lost 7 bases and 8 bases respectively, with 11 bases between them. Germline V gene lookup returns CDR1 MNHNS and CDR2 SASEGT. This CDR3 has 11 residues.

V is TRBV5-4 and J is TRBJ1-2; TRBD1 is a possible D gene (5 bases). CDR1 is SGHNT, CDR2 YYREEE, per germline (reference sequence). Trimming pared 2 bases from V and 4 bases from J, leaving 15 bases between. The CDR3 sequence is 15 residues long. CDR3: CASSLRQREAYGYTF. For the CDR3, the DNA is TGTGCCAGCAGCTTAAGACAGCGGGAAGCCTATGGCTACACCTTC. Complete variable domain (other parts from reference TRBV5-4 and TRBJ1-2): ETGVTQSPTHLIKTRGQQVTLRCSSQSGHNTVSWYQQALGQGPQFIFQYYREEENGRGNFPPRFSGLQFPNYSSELNVNALELDDSALYLCASSLRQREAYGYTFGSGTRLTVV.

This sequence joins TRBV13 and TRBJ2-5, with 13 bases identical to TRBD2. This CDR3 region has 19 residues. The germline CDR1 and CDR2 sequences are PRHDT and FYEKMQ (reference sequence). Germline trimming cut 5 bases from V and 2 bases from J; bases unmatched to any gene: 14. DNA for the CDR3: TGTGCCAGCAGCACACCTTTACTAGCGGGGGGGCTCGAGCAAGAGACCCAGTACTTC. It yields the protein CASSTPLLAGGLEQETQYF.

The CDR3 here is CASSQDGAGGETQYF. CDR3 sequence (DNA): TGTGCCAGCAGCCAAGATGGGGCGGGGGGGGAGACCCAGTACTTC. The V call is TRBV4-2, the J call TRBJ2-5; 9 positions match TRBD2. The CDR3 is 15 residues long. The V and J ends lost 0 bases and 5 bases, in that order; junction bases with no gene match: 4. The germline CDR1 and CDR2 sequences are LGHNA and YNFKEQ.

The CDR3 DNA reads TGTGCCATCAGTGGGCTCTACAATGAGCAGTTCTTC. Amino acid sequence: CAISGLYNEQFF. The rearrangement uses TRBV10-3 and TRBJ2-1; D not certain. Germline CDR1 reads ENHRY; CDR2 reads SYGVKD. CDR3 length: 12 amino acids. The germline V and J ends were trimmed by 4 bases and 3 bases, with 4 bases remaining between them.

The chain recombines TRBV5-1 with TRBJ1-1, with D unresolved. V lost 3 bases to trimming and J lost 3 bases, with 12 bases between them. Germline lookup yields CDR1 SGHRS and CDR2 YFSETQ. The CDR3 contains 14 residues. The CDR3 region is CASSSGGVYTEAFF. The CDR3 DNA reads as TGCGCCAGCAGCTCTGGCGGGGTCTACACTGAAGCTTTCTTT.

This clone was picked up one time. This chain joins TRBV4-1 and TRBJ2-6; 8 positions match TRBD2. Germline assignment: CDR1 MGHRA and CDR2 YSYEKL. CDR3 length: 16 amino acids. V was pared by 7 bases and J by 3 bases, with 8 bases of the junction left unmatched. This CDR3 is CASNRGGAFGANVLTF. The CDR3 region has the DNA TGCGCCAGCAATCGGGGGGGCGCCTTTGGGGCCAACGTCCTGACTTTC.

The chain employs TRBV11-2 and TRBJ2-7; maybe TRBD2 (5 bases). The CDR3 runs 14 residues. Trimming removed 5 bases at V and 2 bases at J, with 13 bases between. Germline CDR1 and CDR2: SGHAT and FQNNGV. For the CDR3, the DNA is TGTGCCAGCAGCCCCCGACATAGCGCCTACGAGCAGTACTTC. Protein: CASSPRHSAYEQYF.

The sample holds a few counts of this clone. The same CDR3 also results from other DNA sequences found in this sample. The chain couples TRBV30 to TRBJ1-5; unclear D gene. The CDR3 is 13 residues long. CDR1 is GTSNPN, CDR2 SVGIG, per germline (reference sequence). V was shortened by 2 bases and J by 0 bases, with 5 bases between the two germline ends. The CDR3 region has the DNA TGTGCCTGGAGTAGCGATAGCAATCAGCCCCAGCATTTT. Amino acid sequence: CAWSSDSNQPQHF.

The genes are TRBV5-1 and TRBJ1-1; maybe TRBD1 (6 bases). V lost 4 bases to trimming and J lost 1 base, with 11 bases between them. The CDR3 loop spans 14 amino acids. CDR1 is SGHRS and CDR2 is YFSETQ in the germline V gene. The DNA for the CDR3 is TGCGCCAGCAGCCCGAAGACAGGGAACACTGAAGCTTTCTTT. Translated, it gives CASSPKTGNTEAFF.

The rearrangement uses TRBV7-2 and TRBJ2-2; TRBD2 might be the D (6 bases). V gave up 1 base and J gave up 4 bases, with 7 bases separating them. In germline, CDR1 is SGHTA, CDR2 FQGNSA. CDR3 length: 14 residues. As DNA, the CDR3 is TGTGCCAGCAGCTTAGGGGGGGTCACCGGGGAGCTGTTTTTT. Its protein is CASSLGGVTGELFF.

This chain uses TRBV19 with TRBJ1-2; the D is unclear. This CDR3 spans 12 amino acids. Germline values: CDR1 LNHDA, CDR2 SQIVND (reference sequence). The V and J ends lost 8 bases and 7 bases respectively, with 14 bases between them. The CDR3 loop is CASSPGGSGYTF. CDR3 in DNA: TGTGCCAGTTCCCCTGGTGGGAGTGGCTACACCTTC.

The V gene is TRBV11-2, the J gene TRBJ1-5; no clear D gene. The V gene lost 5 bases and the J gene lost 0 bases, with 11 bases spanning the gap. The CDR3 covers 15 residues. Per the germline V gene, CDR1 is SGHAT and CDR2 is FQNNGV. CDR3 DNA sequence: TGTGCCAGCAGCCCGGGTCCGAATAGCAATCAGCCCCAGCATTTT. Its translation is CASSPGPNSNQPQHF.

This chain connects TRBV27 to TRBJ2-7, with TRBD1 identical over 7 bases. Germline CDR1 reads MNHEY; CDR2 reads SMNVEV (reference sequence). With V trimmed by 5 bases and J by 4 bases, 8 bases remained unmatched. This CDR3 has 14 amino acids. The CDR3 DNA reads TGTGCCAGCAGTCAATGGGACAGACGGTACGAGCAGTACTTC. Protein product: CASSQWDRRYEQYF.

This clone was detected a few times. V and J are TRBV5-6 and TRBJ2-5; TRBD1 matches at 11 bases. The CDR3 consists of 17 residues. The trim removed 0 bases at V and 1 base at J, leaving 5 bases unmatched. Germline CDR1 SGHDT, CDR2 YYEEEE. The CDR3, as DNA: TGTGCCAGCAGCTTGGCTCTGGGACAGGGGGGCCAAGAGACCCAGTACTTC. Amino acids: CASSLALGQGGQETQYF.

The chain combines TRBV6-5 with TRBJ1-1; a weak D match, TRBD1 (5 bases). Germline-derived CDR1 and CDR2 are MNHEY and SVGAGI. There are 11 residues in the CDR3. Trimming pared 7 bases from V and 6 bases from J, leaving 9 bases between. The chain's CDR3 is CASTRVAEAFF. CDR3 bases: TGTGCCAGCACCAGGGTCGCTGAAGCTTTCTTT.

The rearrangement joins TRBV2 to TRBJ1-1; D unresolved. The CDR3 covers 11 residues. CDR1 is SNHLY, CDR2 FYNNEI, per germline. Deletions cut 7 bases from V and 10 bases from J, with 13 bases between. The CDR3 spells CASILSLGAFF. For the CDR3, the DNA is TGTGCCAGCATCTTGTCTCTTGGAGCTTTCTTT.

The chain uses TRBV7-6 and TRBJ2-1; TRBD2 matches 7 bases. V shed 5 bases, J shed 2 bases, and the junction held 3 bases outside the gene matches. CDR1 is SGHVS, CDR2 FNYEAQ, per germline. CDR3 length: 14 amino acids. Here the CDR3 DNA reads TGTGCCAGCAGCCTCGGGGGGACCTACAATGAGCAGTTCTTC. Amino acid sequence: CASSLGGTYNEQFF. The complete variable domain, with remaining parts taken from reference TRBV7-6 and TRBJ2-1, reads GAGVSQSPRYKVTKRGQDVALRCDPISGHVSLYWYRQALGQGPEFLTYFNYEAQQDKSGLPNDRFSAERPEGSISTLTIQRTEQRDSAMYRCASSLGGTYNEQFFGPGTRLTVL.

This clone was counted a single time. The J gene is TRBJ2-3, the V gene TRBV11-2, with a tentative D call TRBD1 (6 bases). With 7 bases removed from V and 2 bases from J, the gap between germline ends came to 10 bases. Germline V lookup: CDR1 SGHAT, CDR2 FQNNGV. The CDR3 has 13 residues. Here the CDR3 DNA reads TGTGCCAGCACCCCAGGGGTCACAGATACGCAGTATTTT. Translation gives CASTPGVTDTQYF. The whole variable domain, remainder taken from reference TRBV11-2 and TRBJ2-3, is EAGVAQSPRYKIIEKRQSVAFWCNPISGHATLYWYQQILGQGPKLLIQFQNNGVVDDSQLPKDRFSAERLKGVDSTLKIQPAKLEDSAVYLCASTPGVTDTQYFGPGTRLTVL.